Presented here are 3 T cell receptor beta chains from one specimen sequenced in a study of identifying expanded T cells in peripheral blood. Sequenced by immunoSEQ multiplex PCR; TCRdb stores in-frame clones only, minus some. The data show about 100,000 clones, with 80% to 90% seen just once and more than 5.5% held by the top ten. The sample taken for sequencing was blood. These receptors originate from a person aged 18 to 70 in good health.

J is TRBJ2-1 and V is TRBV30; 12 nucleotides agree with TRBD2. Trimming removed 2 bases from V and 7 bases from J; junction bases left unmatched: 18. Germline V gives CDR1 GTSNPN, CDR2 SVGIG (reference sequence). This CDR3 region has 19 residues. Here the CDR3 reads CAWSPPGLAGGKVVNEQFF. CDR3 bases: TGTGCCTGGAGTCCCCCGGGACTAGCGGGTGGGAAGGTGGTAAATGAGCAGTTCTTC.

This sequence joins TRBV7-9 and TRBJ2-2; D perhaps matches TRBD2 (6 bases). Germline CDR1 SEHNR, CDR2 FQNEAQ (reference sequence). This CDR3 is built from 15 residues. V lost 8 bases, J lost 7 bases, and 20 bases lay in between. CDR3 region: CASGGSSVYDGELFF. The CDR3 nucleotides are TGTGCCAGCGGGGGGTCTAGCGTGTACGACGGGGAGCTGTTTTTT.

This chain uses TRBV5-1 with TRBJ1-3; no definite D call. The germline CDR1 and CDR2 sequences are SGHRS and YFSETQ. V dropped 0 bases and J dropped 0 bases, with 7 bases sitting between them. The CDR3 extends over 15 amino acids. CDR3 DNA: TGCGCCAGCAGCTTGGATTATTTCTCTGGAAACACCATATATTTT. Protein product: CASSLDYFSGNTIYF.